These T cell receptor beta chains were read from a single sample in a study of blood T cells in healthy people across ages. TCRdb re-analysed the 5' RACE reads in MiXCR, keeping a single row per CDR3 protein. The sample consists of hundreds of thousands of distinct CDR3 sequences, 56% of them appearing once. The sample was blood. The receptor set was obtained from a man aged 40-50 years in good health. Each CDR3 is given with its conserved first and last residue. The order of the fields is J gene, D gene, clone size, V gene, CDR3 DNA, CDR3 protein. The D gene is left open where the match is weak. Some rows mark clone size as missing; the rest say once, few, many or name a class of expanded clone.

J gene: TRBJ2-1; D gene: -; clone size: few; V gene: TRBV28; CDR3 DNA: TGTGCCAGCAGTCACAGGATTTACAATGAGCAGTTCTTC; CDR3 protein: CASSHRIYNEQFF
J gene: TRBJ2-2; D gene: -; clone size: -; V gene: TRBV6-5; CDR3 DNA: TGTGCCAGTACGAATCAGGGCCAAAGAACCGGGGAGCTGTTTTTT; CDR3 protein: CASTNQGQRTGELFF
J gene: TRBJ1-2; D gene: TRBD1; clone size: -; V gene: TRBV7-3; CDR3 DNA: TGTGCCAGCAGCCCCGACAGGGATGACTATGGCTACACCTTC; CDR3 protein: CASSPDRDDYGYTF
J gene: TRBJ2-3; D gene: TRBD2; clone size: -; V gene: TRBV5-4; CDR3 DNA: TGTGCCAGCGGGGATGTGAGCGGGAGGACCTATACGCAGTATTTT; CDR3 protein: CASGDVSGRTYTQYF
J gene: TRBJ2-4; D gene: -; clone size: -; V gene: TRBV6-6; CDR3 DNA: TGTGCCAGCGGTTCTGTAACCTTAGCCAAAAACATTCAGTACTTC; CDR3 protein: CASGSVTLAKNIQYF
J gene: TRBJ2-7; D gene: -; clone size: few; V gene: TRBV7-2; CDR3 DNA: TGTGCCAGTTCCCCGACAGACTACGAGCAGTACTTC; CDR3 protein: CASSPTDYEQYF
J gene: TRBJ2-7; D gene: TRBD1; clone size: -; V gene: TRBV7-2; CDR3 DNA: TGTGCCAGCAGCTTCGGGACAGGCGCTTCCTACGAGCAGTACTTC; CDR3 protein: CASSFGTGASYEQYF
J gene: TRBJ1-5; D gene: -; clone size: -; V gene: TRBV20-1; CDR3 DNA: TGCAGTGCCAGCAGTAGCGGGACCCCCGGGAATCAGCCCCAGCATTTT; CDR3 protein: CSASSSGTPGNQPQHF
J gene: TRBJ2-1; D gene: -; clone size: -; V gene: TRBV20-1; CDR3 DNA: TGCAGTGCTAGAGGCTTAGGGCAGCTCTACAATGAGCAGTTCTTC; CDR3 protein: CSARGLGQLYNEQFF
J gene: TRBJ2-4; D gene: -; clone size: -; V gene: TRBV7-6; CDR3 DNA: TGTGCCAGCAGCTGGGCCGCAAGGGACATTCAGTACTTC; CDR3 protein: CASSWAARDIQYF
J gene: TRBJ2-7; D gene: TRBD2; clone size: -; V gene: TRBV12-3/TRBV12-4; CDR3 DNA: TGTGCCAGCAGACTAGCGGGAGGGGAGCAGTACTTC; CDR3 protein: CASRLAGGEQYF
J gene: TRBJ2-5; D gene: TRBD2; clone size: once; V gene: TRBV20-1; CDR3 DNA: TGCAGTGCTAGGCCCAGCGGGGGATTCTCCTACAATGAGCAGTACTTC; CDR3 protein: CSARPSGGFSYNEQYF
J gene: TRBJ2-6; D gene: TRBD1; clone size: once; V gene: TRBV24-1; CDR3 DNA: TGTGCCACCGGTGCCCGGACAGGGGAAACCTCTGGGGCCAACGTCCTGACTTTC; CDR3 protein: CATGARTGETSGANVLTF
J gene: TRBJ2-7; D gene: -; clone size: few; V gene: TRBV11-2; CDR3 DNA: TGTGCCAGCAGTTTATCAGACCTATACGAGCAGTACTTC; CDR3 protein: CASSLSDLYEQYF
J gene: TRBJ2-1; D gene: TRBD2; clone size: -; V gene: TRBV7-9; CDR3 DNA: TGTGCCAGCAGCTTAGCGGCTAGCGGGGAGATCTGGGAGCAGTTCTTC; CDR3 protein: CASSLAASGEIWEQFF
J gene: TRBJ2-4; D gene: -; clone size: -; V gene: TRBV20-1; CDR3 DNA: TGCAGTGCTATGTCACAGGGAAGGAGAAGCATTCAGTACTTC; CDR3 protein: CSAMSQGRRSIQYF
J gene: TRBJ2-5; D gene: -; clone size: -; V gene: TRBV7-6; CDR3 DNA: TGTGCCAGCAGCAGAGGGGCAGGATCGGGTCAAGAGACCCAGTACTTC; CDR3 protein: CASSRGAGSGQETQYF
J gene: TRBJ2-7; D gene: -; clone size: few; V gene: TRBV25-1; CDR3 DNA: TGTGCCAGCAGTGAATATGGGCTAACCTACGAGCAGTACTTC; CDR3 protein: CASSEYGLTYEQYF
J gene: TRBJ1-2; D gene: TRBD1; clone size: -; V gene: TRBV6-6; CDR3 DNA: TGTGCCAGCAGCGCTGACAGGGGGGGCGACTATGGCTACACCTTC; CDR3 protein: CASSADRGGDYGYTF
J gene: TRBJ2-1; D gene: TRBD2; clone size: -; V gene: TRBV20-1; CDR3 DNA: TGCAGTGCTAGAGATTGGGTTAGCGGGAGTTCCTACAATGAGCAGTTCTTC; CDR3 protein: CSARDWVSGSSYNEQFF
J gene: TRBJ2-6; D gene: -; clone size: few; V gene: TRBV12-3/TRBV12-4; CDR3 DNA: TGTGCCAGCAGTTTGGATGACTTCGGAGCCTCTGGGGCCAACGTCCTGACTTTC; CDR3 protein: CASSLDDFGASGANVLTF
J gene: TRBJ2-7; D gene: -; clone size: -; V gene: TRBV9; CDR3 DNA: TGTGCCAGCAGCCCAGGCCCCGGGGTCCGGTACGAGCAGTACTTC; CDR3 protein: CASSPGPGVRYEQYF
J gene: TRBJ2-2; D gene: TRBD2; clone size: -; V gene: TRBV4-2; CDR3 DNA: TGTGCCAGCAGCCCACGACTAGCGGGGACGAACACCGGGGAGCTGTTTTTT; CDR3 protein: CASSPRLAGTNTGELFF